These T cell receptor beta chains were read from a single sample in a study of T cell responses to AZD1222 COVID-19 vaccine. Sequenced by immunoSEQ multiplex PCR; TCRdb stores in-frame clones only, minus some. The sample yields some 170,000 clones, roughly nine tenths seen once. The sequencing used peripheral blood, collected on day 0 of AZD1222 vaccination. Receptors originate from an adult in good health. The conserved cysteine and the conserved F or W are not part of the CDR3 here. Fields, in order: J gene, V gene, CDR3 protein.

TRBJ1-1 TRBV25-1 ASSIGGGTEAF
TRBJ1-2 TRBV24-1 ATSDLMGRGYT
TRBJ1-6 TRBV19 ASSMDQGAKNSPLH
TRBJ1-2 TRBV9 ASSVALTGNGYT
TRBJ2-3 TRBV7-3 ASSSEADTQY
TRBJ1-3 TRBV19 ASSTPGASGNTIY
TRBJ2-3 TRBV4-2 ASSQAGDSTDTQY
TRBJ1-5 TRBV19 ASTLDRGSNQPQH
TRBJ2-1 TRBV19 ASSNRADTWAEQF
TRBJ1-1 TRBV28 ASSVTTGNTEAF
TRBJ2-3 TRBV24-1 ATQKRATDTQY
TRBJ1-4 TRBV28 ASTPGGAGTNEKLF
TRBJ1-1 TRBV6-5 ASRGQGGTEAF
TRBJ1-5 TRBV19 ASSRGGGGNQPQH
TRBJ1-5 TRBV28 ASSQVPGAHQPQH
TRBJ2-1 TRBV4-3 ASSQDGTSGSGEQF
TRBJ1-5 TRBV6-1 ASSEVQAGGNQPQH
TRBJ2-1 TRBV4-1 ASSRTGGSYNEQF
TRBJ1-2 TRBV7-2 ASSFRDRGDGYT
TRBJ1-5 TRBV19 ASTTRGGVSNQPQH
TRBJ1-1 TRBV6-5 ATYRGNTEAF
TRBJ2-2 TRBV7-9 ASSNRFGEGTGELF
TRBJ1-1 TRBV15 ATSRDRRTEAF
TRBJ2-5 TRBV28 ASSLWGQGQETQY
TRBJ1-4 TRBV5-1 ASSFNRGPNEKLF
TRBJ2-3 TRBV6-4 ASSRRSGGPTDTQY